A selection of T cell receptor beta chains follows, all from one sample in a study of lymphopenia after photon versus proton radiotherapy. The protocol was immunoSEQ multiplex PCR, while the TCRdb copy is restricted to in-frame clones and leaves out a portion. The sample lists under 35,000 clones, around 82% seen once, with more than 14% in the top ten. The sample in question was peripheral blood, obtained from a patient treated with proton-based radiotherapy. The source is a woman in her 70s with pancreatic cancer. CDR3s leave out the opening cysteine and the closing phenylalanine or tryptophan. A D gene is named only where the DNA matches it firmly.

D gene	V gene	J gene	CDR3 protein
TRBD2	TRBV5-5	TRBJ2-1	ASSFQIAGGYNEQF
TRBD2	TRBV19	TRBJ2-1	ASRGGGLAGGPELYNEQF
TRBD1	TRBV10-3	TRBJ2-5	AISMGQAGRGNQETQY
TRBD2	TRBV7-2	TRBJ2-3	ASTSKPSGVDTQY
.	TRBV7-3	TRBJ1-5	ASRGLDQPQH
.	TRBV11-2	TRBJ1-2	ASSLEWGIGGYT
TRBD2	TRBV5-4	TRBJ2-7	ASSLGGPSGNTYEQY
.	TRBV7-9	TRBJ2-3	ASSLAVGTDTQY
TRBD2	TRBV5-4	TRBJ2-3	ASSLAGLAGPTDTQY
.	TRBV6-6	TRBJ2-7	ASSPTRQGTYEQY
.	TRBV7-2	TRBJ2-1	ASSVTRVQF
TRBD2	TRBV9	TRBJ2-1	ASSVGLAGGPAPNEQF
TRBD1	TRBV2	TRBJ1-2	ASSDGRGRFYGYT
TRBD2	TRBV29-1	TRBJ2-3	SVAVASGITDTQY
.	TRBV5-4	TRBJ2-1	ASSQELGANEQF
.	TRBV30	TRBJ1-2	ARGGPINGYT
.	TRBV7-9	TRBJ2-7	ATQLIPSHEQY
TRBD2	TRBV27	TRBJ2-3	ASSLEKRAGGTDTQY
.	TRBV7-9	TRBJ2-1	ASSLDNEQF
.	TRBV30	TRBJ1-3	AWSPGNTIY
TRBD2	TRBV5-4	TRBJ2-3	ASSLAGLADTQY
TRBD2	TRBV7-9	TRBJ2-1	ASRNSGNENEQF
.	TRBV28	TRBJ2-1	ASCPGVVSEQF
.	TRBV20-1	TRBJ2-5	SASLGETQY
.	TRBV14	TRBJ1-1	ASSQFTTEAF
TRBD2	TRBV9	TRBJ2-3	ASSVDLAGRYADTQY
TRBD1	TRBV5-1	TRBJ1-5	ASSPQGSNQPQH
.	TRBV29-1	TRBJ2-2	SVGGTQWTGELF
.	TRBV5-6	TRBJ2-7	ASSFRGHAKTYEQY